The next 5 T cell receptor beta chains were all read from a single sample in a study of T cells in Graves' hyperthyroidism and ophthalmopathy. Amplified TCR beta CDR3 regions derived from RNA transcripts. First-round RT-PCR with HTBI primers amplified the TCR CDR3 region. TCRdb called the multiplex PCR reads again in MiXCR, with one record for every CDR3 protein. The sample records about 400,000 distinct CDR3 sequences, around 16% being singletons. Sequenced material: blood. These receptors were collected from a woman under 30 with Graves' hyperthyroidism.

This clonotype was recorded many times. This chain joins TRBV29-1 and TRBJ2-1; the match to TRBD1 covers 10 bases. The CDR3 runs to 16 residues. The germline gives CDR1 SQVTM, CDR2 ANQGSEA. J gave up 4 bases and V 7 bases, and 13 bases lay outside the gene matches. CDR3 in DNA: TGCAGCGCAACCACTGAGCGGGACAGGGGTTACAATGAGCAGTTCTTC. It codes for CSATTERDRGYNEQFF.

This clonotype has a count of ten or more. This chain joins TRBV18 and TRBJ1-5; D ambiguous. Germline lookup yields CDR1 KGHSH and CDR2 LQKENI. CDR3 size: 15 residues. V was trimmed by 6 bases and J by 5 bases, leaving 17 bases between them. In nucleotides, the CDR3 is TGTGCCAGCTCGCTCCAGGACGGCGCGGATCAGCCCCAGCATTTT. Translating it yields CASSLQDGADQPQHF.

This clonotype was found many times. V is TRBV9 and J is TRBJ2-1; D is uncertain. CDR1 is SGDLS, CDR2 YYNGEE, per germline. The CDR3 is 12 amino acids. The V end lost 0 bases, the J end lost 10 bases, and 8 bases lay between the germline ends. CDR3 sequence: CASSVGIYEQFF. The CDR3 nucleotides are TGTGCCAGCAGCGTAGGTATCTACGAGCAGTTCTTC.

This clonotype came up many times. DNA of the CDR3: TGTGCCAGCAGTTTCCTACAGCGTGGCTACACCTTC. Protein product: CASSFLQRGYTF. V gene TRBV12-3 or TRBV12-4 combines with J gene TRBJ1-2; D is unresolved. This CDR3 is 12 amino acids long. The V gene lost 3 bases and the J gene lost 7 bases, with 9 bases spanning the gap.

This clonotype was seen at least ten times. The genes are TRBV19 and TRBJ2-7; 7 nucleotides match TRBD1. This CDR3 has 17 residues. From germline, CDR1 is LNHDA and CDR2 SQIVND (reference sequence). J gave up 2 bases and V 3 bases, and 13 bases lay outside the gene matches. CDR3 nucleotide sequence: TGTGCCAGTAGTATGCCCCCCCGCAGGGGGTCGGCCTACGAGCAGTACTTC. It encodes CASSMPPRRGSAYEQYF.